The 27 T cell receptor beta chains below all came from one sample that was sequenced in a study of shared clonotypes between healthy human individuals. Using immunoSEQ multiplex PCR, the repertoire was profiled, and TCRdb retains in-frame clones only, with some absent. The table has hundreds of thousands of clones, about 78% seen once. The source material was memory CD4+ T cells sorted from blood. Subset reported: CD45RA-negative fraction. The source is a woman aged 25-40 years in good health.

This chain joins TRBV5-1 and TRBJ2-1; D is undetermined. The CDR3 is made up of 14 amino acids. Germline V gene sequence: CDR1 SGHRS, CDR2 YFSETQ. Trimming pared 7 bases from V and 5 bases from J, leaving 16 bases between. The CDR3 region is CASVGYPNNNEQFF. For the CDR3, the DNA is TGCGCCAGCGTCGGATACCCGAACAACAATGAGCAGTTCTTC. Complete variable domain (other parts from reference TRBV5-1 and TRBJ2-1): KAGVTQTPRYLIKTRGQQVTLSCSPISGHRSVSWYQQTPGQGLQFLFEYFSETQRNKGNFPGRFSGRQFSNSRSEMNVSTLELGDSALYLCASVGYPNNNEQFFGPGTRLTVL.

This rearrangement joins TRBV9 to TRBJ2-5; D not certain. Trimming took 5 bases from V and 5 from J, leaving 22 bases between them. Looked up from germline, CDR1 is SGDLS and CDR2 is YYNGEE. The CDR3 contains 16 residues. In DNA form, the CDR3 reads TGTGCCAGCAGTCAAGAGGAATCAGTCTTAAGGGAGACCCAGTACTTC. It yields the protein CASSQEESVLRETQYF.

V gene TRBV7-9 combines with J gene TRBJ2-7; D not certain. Between the trimmed V and J ends, which lost 4 bases and 5 bases, there was a span of 15 bases. CDR1 is SEHNR, CDR2 FQNEAQ, per germline (reference sequence). CDR3 length: 14 residues. CDR3 amino acids: CASSSRTQAHEQYF. The DNA of the CDR3 is TGTGCCAGCAGCTCCCGGACCCAAGCCCACGAGCAGTACTTC.

The gene calls are TRBV29-1 and TRBJ2-7; no clear D. Germline CDR1 and CDR2: SQVTM and ANQGSEA. Trimming pared 6 bases from V and 2 bases from J, leaving 11 bases between. CDR3 length: 12 amino acids. CDR3 coding DNA: TGCAGCGTGAGGACCTCCACCTACGAGCAGTACTTC. This gives the protein CSVRTSTYEQYF.

V and J are TRBV11-1 and TRBJ2-3, with D perhaps matching TRBD2 (6 bases). Germline assignment: CDR1 SGHAT and CDR2 FQDESV (reference sequence). Trimming removed 1 base from V and 4 bases from J, with 15 bases in between. This CDR3 has 16 residues. The CDR3 DNA sequence: TGTGCCAGCAGCTTAGATACGGGAGTGAGGGCAGATACGCAGTATTTT. It specifies CASSLDTGVRADTQYF.

The chain has TRBV5-1 and TRBJ2-3, with 8 bases matching TRBD2. Germline assignment: CDR1 SGHRS and CDR2 YFSETQ. CDR3 length: 18 amino acids. Trimming removed 0 bases from V and 1 base from J; junction bases left unmatched: 10. The chain's CDR3 is CASSLGAGGRFGTDTQYF. The CDR3 DNA is TGCGCCAGCAGCTTGGGGGCTGGCGGGAGGTTTGGCACAGATACGCAGTATTTT.

The V call is TRBV6-6, the J call TRBJ1-3; TRBD1 is a possible D gene (6 bases). V was clipped by 3 bases and J by 7 bases, with 13 bases between them. The CDR3 sequence is 14 residues long. In germline, CDR1 is MNHNY, CDR2 SVGAGI (reference sequence). The CDR3, as DNA: TGTGCCAGCAGTTATGGGGGGGCCGGCAACACCATATATTTT. Residues: CASSYGGAGNTIYF.

This chain joins TRBV29-1 and TRBJ2-1; perhaps TRBD2 as D (5 bases). There are 11 residues in the CDR3. V was cut by 3 bases and J by 9 bases, with 9 bases left in between. Germline V lookup: CDR1 SQVTM, CDR2 ANQGSEA. The CDR3, as DNA: TGCAGCGTTGACCCCGGAGGTGAGCAGTTCTTC. Amino acid sequence: CSVDPGGEQFF.

This clone was seen once. Distinct nucleotide sequences in the sample also encode this CDR3. The genes are TRBV28 and TRBJ1-5; weak D call: TRBD1 (6 bases). The CDR3 has 15 amino acids. The V end lost 2 bases, the J end lost 4 bases, and 12 bases lay between the germline ends. CDR1 and CDR2 from the germline V gene are MDHEN and SYDVKM. CDR3 sequence: CASSLTGARNQPQHF. In DNA form, the CDR3 reads TGTGCCAGCAGTTTAACGGGGGCGAGGAATCAGCCCCAGCATTTT.

V is TRBV2 and J is TRBJ2-7, with 7 bases lining up with TRBD1. The CDR3 covers 13 residues. Germline V gene lookup returns CDR1 SNHLY and CDR2 FYNNEI. Unmatched junction bases numbered 2, after V lost 2 bases and J lost 4 bases. The CDR3 region has the DNA TGTGCCAGCAGTGAAAGGGGGCGGTACGAGCAGTACTTC. Residues: CASSERGRYEQYF.

Many counts were recorded for this clone. The J gene is TRBJ2-7, the V gene TRBV19; D is perhaps TRBD1 or TRBD2 (5 bases each). The CDR3 sequence is 12 residues long. The V end lost 7 bases, the J end lost 6 bases, and 13 bases lay between the germline ends. Germline V gives CDR1 LNHDA, CDR2 SQIVND (reference sequence). The CDR3 reads CASKPAGGEQYF. The CDR3 DNA follows: TGTGCCAGTAAGCCTGCTGGGGGCGAGCAGTACTTC.

V usage is TRBV2 and J usage is TRBJ2-7; 8 nucleotides line up with TRBD1. The germline V gene encodes CDR1 SNHLY and CDR2 FYNNEI. Germline trimming cut 6 bases from V and 7 bases from J; bases unmatched to any gene: 8. This CDR3 contains 13 residues. The CDR3 DNA is TGTGCCAGCAGCCTGGACAGGGCACGAGAGCAGTACTTC. Its protein product is CASSLDRAREQYF. Full variable domain (outside the CDR3, taken from reference TRBV2 and TRBJ2-7): EPEVTQTPSHQVTQMGQEVILRCVPISNHLYFYWYRQILGQKVEFLVSFYNNEISEKSEIFDDQFSVERPDGSNFTLKIRSTKLEDSAMYFCASSLDRAREQYFGPGTRLTVT.

This clone was observed a few times. V and J are TRBV6-1 and TRBJ1-1, with 7 nucleotides matching TRBD1. The CDR3 length is 14 residues. Trimming at V came to 4 bases and at J to 6 bases, leaving 8 bases not matched to a gene. The V gene's germline CDR1 is MNHNS and CDR2 SASEGT. The CDR3 region has the DNA TGTGCCAGCAGTGTCCCAGGGGGTGGCCCTGAAGCTTTCTTT. This encodes CASSVPGGGPEAFF.

Only a few counts were recorded for this clone. The rearrangement joins TRBV5-1 to TRBJ2-3; tentative D call: TRBD1 (6 bases). Germline V gene sequence: CDR1 SGHRS, CDR2 YFSETQ. The CDR3 contains 15 residues. V lost 4 bases, J lost 1 base, and 13 bases lay in between. The CDR3: CASSQGLGGTDTQYF. CDR3 coding DNA: TGCGCCAGCAGCCAGGGGCTTGGGGGCACAGATACGCAGTATTTT.

As for this clone: The sample holds other DNA sequences that translate to the same CDR3. This chain connects TRBV28 to TRBJ1-3; D unclear. Trimming took off 3 bases at V and 4 bases at J, with 4 bases between the two ends. Germline CDR1 is MDHEN and CDR2 is SYDVKM. CDR3 length: 12 residues. The CDR3 DNA reads as TGTGCCAGCAGTTTGGGGGGAAACACCATATATTTT. Its protein is CASSLGGNTIYF.

The CDR3 region is CASSLVRTGGDTGELFF. CDR3 in DNA: TGTGCCAGCAGCTTAGTGCGGACAGGGGGCGACACCGGGGAGCTGTTTTTT. The V call is TRBV7-2, the J call TRBJ2-2; 11 bases match TRBD1. Trimming at V came to 1 base and at J to 3 bases, leaving 4 bases not matched to a gene. The germline CDR1 and CDR2 sequences are SGHTA and FQGNSA. The CDR3 has 17 residues. Combining the CDR3 with reference TRBV7-2 and TRBJ2-2 gives the whole variable domain GAGVSQSPSNKVTEKGKDVELRCDPISGHTALYWYRQSLGQGLEFLIYFQGNSAPDKSGLPSDRFSAERTGGSVSTLTIQRTQQEDSAVYLCASSLVRTGGDTGELFFGEGSRLTVL.

V is TRBV18 and J is TRBJ1-1, with 8 nucleotides matching TRBD1. The CDR3 spans 16 residues. Per germline, CDR1 KGHSH and CDR2 LQKENI. V was clipped by 6 bases and J by 4 bases; unmatched bases: 13. The CDR3 protein is CASSHGTGRGGTEAFF. As DNA, the CDR3 is TGTGCCAGCTCCCACGGGACAGGCCGCGGTGGCACTGAAGCTTTCTTT.

The chain recombines TRBV7-3 with TRBJ1-1; TRBD1 might be the D (6 bases). The germline V gene encodes CDR1 SGHTA and CDR2 FQGTGA. The length of the CDR3 is 13 residues. The V and J ends lost 1 base and 7 bases respectively, with 10 bases between them. In DNA, the CDR3 is TGTGCCAGCAGCTTAAGAGGGGGGCGTGAAGCTTTCTTT. Translating gives CASSLRGGREAFF.

This clone showed up just once. The chain carries TRBV7-6 and TRBJ2-6; D unresolved. Germline V lookup: CDR1 SGHVS, CDR2 FNYEAQ. CDR3 length: 14 amino acids. V lost 1 base and J lost 2, with 3 bases in between. In nucleotides, the CDR3 is TGTGCCAGCAGCTTAGTTCCTGGGGCCAACGTCCTGACTTTC. Its translation is CASSLVPGANVLTF.

The rearrangement uses TRBV4-1 and TRBJ2-7; 9 bases align to TRBD2. After removal of 3 bases from V and 1 base from J, the junction contained 10 bases not matched to a gene. Germline V CDR1 and CDR2: MGHRA, YSYEKL. CDR3 length equals 17 residues. The CDR3 here is CASSHLFSGSGSYEQYF. In DNA, the CDR3 is TGCGCCAGCAGCCATCTCTTTAGCGGGAGCGGTTCCTACGAGCAGTACTTC.

The chain combines TRBV11-2 with TRBJ2-7; 8 bases match TRBD1. The CDR3 contains 15 residues. Germline lookup yields CDR1 SGHAT and CDR2 FQNNGV. After removal of 1 base from V and 3 bases from J, the junction contained 5 bases not matched to a gene. Here the CDR3 reads CASSLGRTGNYEQYF. The CDR3 region has the DNA TGTGCCAGCAGCTTAGGTAGGACAGGGAACTACGAGCAGTACTTC. The full variable domain, with the rest looked up from reference TRBV11-2 and TRBJ2-7, is EAGVAQSPRYKIIEKRQSVAFWCNPISGHATLYWYQQILGQGPKLLIQFQNNGVVDDSQLPKDRFSAERLKGVDSTLKIQPAKLEDSAVYLCASSLGRTGNYEQYFGPGTRLTVT.

This clone was detected a few times. The chain employs TRBV2 and TRBJ2-7; 7 nucleotides align to TRBD1. V lost 5 bases, J lost 0 bases, and 4 bases stayed unmatched. This CDR3 contains 14 residues. Per the germline V gene, CDR1 is SNHLY and CDR2 is FYNNEI. CDR3 coding DNA: TGTGCCAGCAGTCCACAGGGGCTCTCCTACGAGCAGTACTTC. It encodes CASSPQGLSYEQYF.

This chain links TRBV4-1 with TRBJ1-5; 7 nucleotides agree with TRBD1. J was trimmed by 4 bases and V by 3 bases; bases with no gene match: 6. This CDR3 region has 15 residues. Germline values: CDR1 MGHRA, CDR2 YSYEKL. The CDR3 reads CASSQNPGQNQPQHF. The CDR3 DNA is TGCGCCAGCAGCCAGAACCCGGGACAGAATCAGCCCCAGCATTTT.

The chain is built from TRBV2 and TRBJ2-2, with D perhaps TRBD1 or TRBD2 (6 bases each). The CDR3 loop spans 14 amino acids. Deletions cut 8 bases from V and 0 bases from J, with 10 bases between. Per germline, CDR1 SNHLY and CDR2 FYNNEI. The CDR3 sequence is CASRGQSNTGELFF. Here the CDR3 DNA reads TGTGCCAGCCGGGGGCAGTCGAACACCGGGGAGCTGTTTTTT.

There are a few counts of this clone. The J gene is TRBJ2-1, the V gene TRBV7-2, with D possibly matching TRBD2 (5 bases). Trimming took off 5 bases at V and 0 bases at J, with 14 bases between the two ends. In germline, CDR1 is SGHTA, CDR2 FQGNSA. The CDR3 is made up of 16 amino acids. Here the CDR3 DNA reads TGTGCCAGCAGCCCGGCGGGCGGATCCTCCTACAATGAGCAGTTCTTC. The encoded protein is CASSPAGGSSYNEQFF.

V usage is TRBV5-4 and J usage is TRBJ1-1; D remains unclear. The CDR3 spans 13 residues. The germline V gene has CDR1 SGHNT and CDR2 YYREEE (reference sequence). Trimming removed 2 bases at V and 1 base at J, with 6 bases between. The CDR3, as DNA: TGTGCCAGCAGCTTTCTCCCGAACACTGAAGCTTTCTTT. Residues: CASSFLPNTEAFF.

CDR3 region: CASSLRGSAQPQHF. Written as DNA, the CDR3 is TGTGCCAGCAGTTTAAGGGGTTCGGCTCAGCCCCAGCATTTT. The V and J genes are TRBV27 and TRBJ1-5; perhaps TRBD1 as D (5 bases). The germline V and J ends were trimmed by 2 bases and 6 bases, with 11 bases remaining between them. From germline, CDR1 is MNHEY and CDR2 SMNVEV (reference sequence). This CDR3 comprises 14 residues.